This passage covers 23 T cell receptor beta chains from one sample sequenced in a study of T cell repertoires and Cas9 in healthy adults. The assay was immunoSEQ multiplex PCR, and TCRdb's table has in-frame clones only and misses some. This table has tens of thousands of clones, roughly nine tenths appearing once. The sequenced sample was CD4+ effector T cells (CD127+, CD25-, CD137-, CD154-) from PBMCs; culture status not recorded. All receptors derive from a human donor in good health.

The chain links TRBV15 to TRBJ1-5, with 7 bases aligning to TRBD1. The CDR3 runs to 16 residues. Unmatched junction bases numbered 7, after V lost 5 bases and J lost 0 bases. In germline, CDR1 is LNHNV, CDR2 YYDKDF (reference sequence). CDR3: CATSRWTGYSNQPQHF. As DNA, the CDR3 is TGTGCCACCAGCCGTTGGACAGGCTATAGCAATCAGCCCCAGCATTTT.

The CDR3 here is CASRDRGRVTF. CDR3 DNA: TGTGCCAGCAGGGACAGGGGGCGAGTCACCTTC. This chain joins TRBV2 and TRBJ1-2; 11 bases agree with TRBD1. CDR3 length: 11 residues. V lost 6 bases and J lost 13; bases outside the gene matches: 4. In germline, CDR1 is SNHLY, CDR2 FYNNEI.

Written as DNA, the CDR3 is TGTGCCAGCAGCTTCACTGAGGGCCTGGAGACCCAGTACTTC. Protein product: CASSFTEGLETQYF. The V and J genes are TRBV7-6 and TRBJ2-5; D perhaps matches TRBD2 (5 bases). The CDR3 is 14 amino acids. V was cut by 3 bases and J by 5 bases, with 13 bases left in between. Per the germline V gene, CDR1 is SGHVS and CDR2 is FNYEAQ.

In its sample, this clone was seen a few times. The CDR3 nucleotides are TGTGCCAGCAGTTTTTTGGGTCGGGCTGCCAATTCACCCCTCCACTTT. This gives the protein CASSFLGRAANSPLHF. This chain connects TRBV28 to TRBJ1-6; D uncertain. This CDR3 is 16 amino acids long. Germline V gene data show CDR1 as MDHEN and CDR2 as SYDVKM. V lost 3 bases and J lost 7, with 16 bases in between.

The gene calls are TRBV27 and TRBJ2-7, with D possibly being TRBD1 (6 bases). CDR3 length: 14 amino acids. CDR1 MNHEY and CDR2 SMNVEV come from the germline V gene (reference sequence). Between the trimmed V and J ends, which lost 8 bases and 4 bases, there was a span of 18 bases. CDR3 sequence (DNA): TGTGCCAGCGGAAGACAGGCGGCCGCATACGAGCAGTACTTC. This codes for CASGRQAAAYEQYF.

This CDR3 is CASSGQGATGELFF. DNA of the CDR3: TGTGCCAGCAGCGGACAGGGGGCCACCGGGGAGCTGTTTTTT. The chain carries TRBV7-3 and TRBJ2-2; 11 nucleotides align to TRBD1. V shed 5 bases, J shed 4 bases, and the junction held 0 bases outside the gene matches. CDR3 length: 14 residues. Germline values: CDR1 SGHTA, CDR2 FQGTGA.

This sequence joins TRBV18 and TRBJ1-3; D remains ambiguous. V lost 3 bases, J lost 0 bases, and 12 bases lay in between. Germline V gene lookup returns CDR1 KGHSH and CDR2 LQKENI. The CDR3 totals 16 residues. CDR3 in amino acids: CASSPNSVRSGNTIYF. The CDR3 DNA is TGTGCCAGCTCACCGAATAGTGTCCGCTCTGGAAACACCATATATTTT.

The sample holds a few counts of this clone. The chain combines TRBV5-6 with TRBJ1-6; TRBD1 agrees at 7 bases. CDR3 length: 17 amino acids. From germline, CDR1 is SGHDT and CDR2 YYEEEE. Trimming cost V 4 bases and J 0 bases; bases outside gene matches: 7. For the CDR3, the DNA is TGTGCCAGCAGCACCGGACAGGCAGGCTCCTATAATTCACCCCTCCACTTT. This encodes CASSTGQAGSYNSPLHF.

J is TRBJ1-6 and V is TRBV27, with 10 bases matching TRBD1. Looked up from germline, CDR1 is MNHEY and CDR2 is SMNVEV (reference sequence). CDR3 size: 14 residues. The V and J ends lost 7 bases and 9 bases, in that order; junction bases with no gene match: 6. Written as DNA, the CDR3 is TGTGCCAGCACACACCGGGACAGGGGTTCACCCCTCCACTTT. It yields the protein CASTHRDRGSPLHF.

V and J are TRBV6-6 and TRBJ1-4; 7 nucleotides line up with TRBD1. Germline assignment: CDR1 MNHNY and CDR2 SVGAGI (reference sequence). The CDR3 is 15 amino acids. The junction had 5 bases not matched to a gene; V was cut back by 2 bases and J by 5 bases. CDR3 in amino acids: CASSYQGQINEKLFF. The CDR3 DNA reads TGTGCCAGCAGTTACCAGGGACAGATAAATGAAAAACTGTTTTTT.

V usage is TRBV7-9 and J usage is TRBJ2-7; 7 nucleotides agree with TRBD1. CDR3 length: 15 residues. Germline V lookup: CDR1 SEHNR, CDR2 FQNEAQ (reference sequence). V trimming: 4 bases; J trimming: 3 bases; junction bases outside the gene matches: 9. This CDR3 is CASSYGTAEYYEQYF. The CDR3 DNA is TGTGCCAGCAGCTACGGGACAGCGGAATACTACGAGCAGTACTTC.

The chain has TRBV12-5 and TRBJ2-1; weak D call: TRBD2 (6 bases). The CDR3 runs to 16 residues. Germline V gene lookup returns CDR1 LGHNT and CDR2 FRNRAP. Trimming stripped 0 bases from V and 7 bases from J, with 16 bases between. The DNA for the CDR3 is TGTGCTAGTGGTTTGGTACGGTCGGCGGAGGGGAATGAGCAGTTCTTC. Its translation is CASGLVRSAEGNEQFF.

V and J are TRBV5-1 and TRBJ2-2; possible D gene TRBD1, 5 bases. CDR3 length equals 17 residues. The germline V gene has CDR1 SGHRS and CDR2 YFSETQ. V lost 0 bases, J lost 4 bases, and 16 bases lay in between. The CDR3 region is CASSLARAGRTTGELFF. The CDR3 DNA sequence: TGCGCCAGCAGCTTGGCTAGGGCAGGGCGGACCACCGGGGAGCTGTTTTTT.

The CDR3 sequence: CASSLGAGGSNQPQHF. The DNA of the CDR3 is TGTGCCAGCAGCTTGGGGGCAGGGGGAAGCAATCAGCCCCAGCATTTT. This sequence joins TRBV5-4 and TRBJ1-5, with TRBD1 identical over 7 bases. Germline V gives CDR1 SGHNT, CDR2 YYREEE (reference sequence). V lost 0 bases to trimming and J lost 1 base; unmatched junction nucleotides: 4. The CDR3 runs 16 residues.

V gene TRBV30 combines with J gene TRBJ1-2, with no clear D. Trimming left V 2 bases short and J 8 bases short, with 15 bases between. From germline, CDR1 is GTSNPN and CDR2 SVGIG (reference sequence). The CDR3 has 13 amino acids. CDR3 in amino acids: CAWSPGIRGGYTF. The DNA for the CDR3 is TGTGCCTGGAGTCCCGGTATTCGAGGGGGCTACACCTTC.

V is TRBV19 and J is TRBJ1-4; D gene unclear. CDR1 and CDR2 (germline): LNHDA, SQIVND (reference sequence). CDR3 size: 13 residues. Trimming stripped 6 bases from V and 6 bases from J, with 11 bases between. Here the CDR3 reads CASRHGGDEKLFF. CDR3 nucleotides: TGTGCCAGTAGGCACGGCGGGGATGAAAAACTGTTTTTT.

This chain links TRBV6-5 with TRBJ2-7, with D tentatively TRBD1 or TRBD2 (5 bases each). The V end lost 2 bases, the J end lost 4 bases, and 6 bases lay between the germline ends. Germline CDR1 and CDR2: MNHEY and SVGAGI. This CDR3 comprises 12 residues. CDR3 sequence: CASSYEGYEQYF. The DNA of the CDR3 is TGTGCCAGCAGTTACGAGGGGTACGAGCAGTACTTC.

The chain couples TRBV6-1 to TRBJ2-5; the match to TRBD2 covers 12 bases. Germline V gene sequence: CDR1 MNHNS, CDR2 SASEGT. V lost 4 bases and J lost 4; bases outside the gene matches: 7. The length of the CDR3 is 16 residues. The DNA of the CDR3 is TGTGCCAGCAGTGTAGCGGCTAGCGGGGGGGGAGAGACCCAGTACTTC. Its protein product is CASSVAASGGGETQYF.

The chain joins TRBV25-1 to TRBJ1-4; no clear D. There are 14 residues in the CDR3. The V end was cut by 1 base, the J end by 5 bases, with 8 bases between. Germline values: CDR1 MGHDK, CDR2 SYGVNS. CDR3 in amino acids: CASSEWSGNEKLFF. DNA of the CDR3: TGTGCCAGCAGTGAATGGTCCGGCAATGAAAAACTGTTTTTT.

This clone was recorded once. The rearrangement links TRBV6-5 to TRBJ2-7; D gene uncertain. V gave up 9 bases and J gave up 3 bases, with 9 bases separating them. Germline loops: CDR1 MNHEY, CDR2 SVGAGI. There are 11 residues in the CDR3. CDR3 in amino acids: CASRKVYEQYF. CDR3 bases: TGTGCCAGTAGGAAAGTCTACGAGCAGTACTTC.

The genes are TRBV5-4 and TRBJ2-5, with 12 nucleotides matching TRBD2. The tail of the sequence fits TRBJ2-7 better, so the J call may be wrong. Looked up from germline, CDR1 is SGHNT and CDR2 is YYREEE (reference sequence). CDR3 size: 18 residues. CDR3 protein: CASSPSTSGGLSSYEQYF. The CDR3 DNA follows: TGTGCCAGCAGCCCATCGACTAGCGGGGGCCTCAGCTCCTACGAGCAGTACTTC.

The DNA for the CDR3 is TGTGCCAGCACAACCGGGACTAGCGGGGCGTACACCGGGGAGCTGTTTTTT. Protein product: CASTTGTSGAYTGELFF. The chain is built from TRBV18 and TRBJ2-2, with 13 nucleotides matching TRBD2. From germline, CDR1 is KGHSH and CDR2 LQKENI. The CDR3 is 17 amino acids. Losses at the gene ends were 8 bases for V and 3 bases for J; bases not matched to a gene: 9.

The gene calls are TRBV9 and TRBJ2-7; D may be TRBD2 (5 bases). Germline lookup yields CDR1 SGDLS and CDR2 YYNGEE. V gave up 0 bases and J gave up 3 bases, with 10 bases separating them. This CDR3 is 14 amino acids long. CDR3 coding DNA: TGTGCCAGCAGCGTAGCTACGGGGAGCTACGAGCAGTACTTC. This gives the protein CASSVATGSYEQYF.